Shown below are 5 T cell receptor beta chains from a single sample sequenced in a study of vaccination effects on CD4 cells after COVID-19. No antigen has been identified for these receptors. Assay: immunoSEQ multiplex PCR; the TCRdb copy retains only in-frame clones and omits some. The table records some 24,000 clones, around 77% of them present only once. Pools of viral peptides were used by the ViraFEST assay to expand antigen-specific CD4+ T cells ahead of sequencing. When around 10 days of culture had elapsed, CD4+ T cells were isolated. The person was diagnosed with PCR-confirmed SARS-CoV-2 infection between March and December 2020. This specimen was CD4+ T cells from PBMCs cultured with SARS-CoV-2 spike peptides, taken before COVID-19 vaccination. Receptors originate from a human donor who had a prior SARS-CoV-2 infection.

The chain couples TRBV14 to TRBJ2-2, with TRBD1 as a possible D gene (5 bases). The germline gives CDR1 SGHDN, CDR2 FVKESK. Trimming stripped 0 bases from V and 6 bases from J, with 8 bases between. This CDR3 region has 14 residues. This chain's CDR3 is CASSQDRAAGELFF. CDR3 in DNA: TGTGCCAGCAGCCAAGACAGGGCGGCCGGGGAGCTGTTTTTT. The full variable domain, completed using reference TRBV14 and TRBJ2-2, is EAGVTQFPSHSVIEKGQTVTLRCDPISGHDNLYWYRRVMGKEIKFLLHFVKESKQDESGMPNNRFLAERTGGTYSTLKVQPAELEDSGVYFCASSQDRAAGELFFGEGSRLTVL.

The chain has TRBV19 and TRBJ1-5; 7 bases agree with TRBD1. This CDR3 is 17 amino acids long. J gave up 3 bases and V 7 bases, and 15 bases lay outside the gene matches. CDR1 is LNHDA and CDR2 is SQIVND in the germline V gene (reference sequence). The CDR3 region is CASISRGRWINNQPQHF. CDR3 in DNA: TGTGCCAGTATCTCTAGGGGGCGATGGATTAACAATCAGCCCCAGCATTTT.

The chain couples TRBV7-8 to TRBJ1-2; D gene unclear. Germline V gene sequence: CDR1 SGHVS, CDR2 FQNEAQ. This CDR3 is built from 16 residues. V was cut by 4 bases and J by 2 bases, with 17 bases left in between. The CDR3 sequence: CASSSSYSRANYGYTF. In nucleotides, the CDR3 is TGTGCCAGCAGCTCCTCTTACTCCCGGGCGAACTATGGCTACACCTTC. The whole variable domain, remainder taken from reference TRBV7-8 and TRBJ1-2, is GAGVSQSPRYKVAKRGQDVALRCDPISGHVSLFWYQQALGQGPEFLTYFQNEAQLDKSGLPSDRFFAERPEGSVSTLKIQRTQQEDSAVYLCASSSSYSRANYGYTFGSGTRLTVV.

A few counts support this clone. The CDR3: CASSLEPASGVTDTQYF. CDR3 bases: TGCGCCAGCAGCTTGGAGCCGGCAAGCGGGGTCACAGATACGCAGTATTTT. This chain joins TRBV5-1 and TRBJ2-3, with 7 bases aligning to TRBD2. With 0 bases clipped from V and 2 bases from J, the junction kept 9 bases outside the gene matches. CDR3 length: 17 amino acids. The germline CDR1 and CDR2 sequences are SGHRS and YFSETQ.

The chain links TRBV21-1 to TRBJ2-2; TRBD2 is the table's D call, not checked against the DNA. TRBV21-1 is termed a pseudogene. The CDR3 contains 15 residues. In DNA, the CDR3 is TGTGCCAGCAGGTTCGCTAGCCCAAACACCGGGGAGCTGTTTTTT. Translation: CASRFASPNTGELFF.